This T cell receptor (beta chain) stems from a study of memory B cells and T cells in multiple sclerosis (dated by TCRdb to between 2017 and 2018). About the full investigation: The study compared the TCR beta repertoires of autoproliferating peripheral T cells with those of brain lesion-infiltrating T cells in multiple sclerosis patients. A couple of multiple sclerosis patients, for whom either brain lesions at autopsy or brain-infiltrating cells from biopsy were available, were included in TCR sequencing. General study outcomes and caveats: Clone-set sizes differed between compartments, which influenced counts of shared clonotypes and required normalization.

After CFSE-labeled PBMCs were cultured without any stimulus, the autoproliferating (CFSEdim) and non-proliferating (CFSEhi) T cell fractions were each sequenced on their own. Altogether, fewer than 6.5x10^7 CFSE-labeled PBMCs were kept in culture for around 7 days with no stimulus, after which the replicate wells were combined. PBMCs were labeled with around 0.53 uM CFSE and cultured in serum-free AIM-V medium without exogenous stimuli. Before use, PBMCs were isolated by Ficoll density gradient centrifugation and cryopreserved. Live 7-AAD-negative cells were sorted on a FACSAria III, washed with PBS, and frozen at -80 degrees C as dry pellets. Regarding this clone: Its antigen is currently not known. Base qualities are not provided; no much larger clone lies one nucleotide away.

TCRbeta CDR3 regions were amplified from extracted genomic DNA using the immunoSEQ Platform. Multiplex PCR, high-throughput sequencing and a vendor bioinformatics pipeline were brought together in the immunoSEQ assay. The original methods were these. Non-productive sequences and CDR3s shorter than 4 amino acids were excluded, and clonotype frequencies were recalculated for each sample. In immunoSEQ Analyzer 2.0, shared clonotypes were identified as identical CDR3 amino acid, V gene and J gene sequences. Repertoire overlap was normalized by dividing shared clonotype counts by the product of both clone-set sizes, scaled by 1000 into arbitrary units. TCRdb took over this immuneACCESS table, retaining in-frame rearrangements with V and J assigned. Such tables are incomplete; in checked studies, under half of the missing clones stem from an unresolved V gene, and the remainder is unexplained. V, J and clone size reflect that table, while D and trimming were determined from the DNA. In all, the sample holds 30,000 or so clones, and roughly 82% of those were seen once. The ten largest clonotypes hold about 2.5% of the sample.

Based on the germline V gene, the CDR1 and CDR2 sequences are SGHTA and FQGNSA. V lost 5 bases and J lost 6 bases; the stretch between them is 9 bases long. The CDR3 measures 12 amino acids from cysteine to phenylalanine. Only CDR3 DNA remains: 36 bases, in frame from the first base. Rearrangement joined TRBV7-2 to TRBJ2-3; the D gene lacks a confident call. The TCR sequence derives from a human donor with multiple sclerosis. Input material: PBMCs from blood kept in culture. The CDR3 region: CASSPNSDTQYF. The DNA reads as follows: TGTGCCAGCAGCCCGAACAGTGATACGCAGTATTTT.